The 28 T cell receptor beta chains reported below all come from one sample, sequenced in a study of HIV-infected patients and healthy controls. The repertoire came from unfractionated whole blood and reflected all unsorted peripheral T cells. Reverse transcription used around 540 ng RNA and constant-region primers for alpha and beta. Separate chain-specific third strand synthesis with multiplexing indices produced the alpha and beta libraries. Using its own MiXCR run on the 5' RACE reads, TCRdb lists one record per CDR3 protein. This repertoire shows some 9,300 distinct CDR3 sequences, about 10% found once; its top ten account for approximately 15%. The sample here was blood, taken before antiretroviral therapy. The receptors shown here come from an adult with HIV infection.

This clonotype was observed at least ten times. The rearrangement joins TRBV6-5 to TRBJ2-7, with 8 nucleotides matching TRBD1. V gave up 1 base and J gave up 0 bases; unmatched junction bases: 8. The CDR3 is made up of 17 amino acids. Germline CDR1 and CDR2: MNHEY and SVGAGI. CDR3 coding DNA: TGTGCCAGCAGTTACTTTTTGACAGGGGCCACCTCCTACGAGCAGTACTTC. It translates to CASSYFLTGATSYEQYF.

This clonotype was seen only a few times. The chain is built from TRBV20-1 and TRBJ2-3; D is possibly TRBD1 (5 bases). From germline, CDR1 is DFQATT and CDR2 SNEGSKA (reference sequence). V was clipped by 0 bases and J by 5 bases, with 18 bases between them. The CDR3 extends over 16 amino acids. CDR3 coding DNA: TGCAGTGCTAGAGAACCGAATCAGGGCAGAGAAGATACGCAGTATTTT. Translating it yields CSAREPNQGREDTQYF.

This sequence joins TRBV6-2 or TRBV6-3 and TRBJ2-3, with TRBD2 identical over 12 bases. This CDR3 is 16 amino acids long. The germline V gene encodes CDR1 MNHEY and CDR2 SVGEGT. Trimming at V came to 4 bases and at J to 4 bases, leaving 6 bases not matched to a gene. The CDR3 sequence is CASSSPSGGASDTQYF. CDR3 bases: TGTGCCAGCAGTTCCCCTAGCGGGGGGGCGTCAGATACGCAGTATTTT.

This clonotype came up many times. The chain has TRBV12-3 or TRBV12-4 and TRBJ2-7, with a possible D match to TRBD1 (7 bases). Trimming left V 3 bases short and J 3 bases short, with 12 bases between. CDR3 length: 14 amino acids. DNA for the CDR3: TGTGCCAGCAGTTTTAGGCAGGGGGGCTACGAGCAGTACTTC. The encoded protein is CASSFRQGGYEQYF.

This clonotype was counted many times. This chain links TRBV20-1 with TRBJ2-1; 7 bases map to TRBD2. The CDR3 length is 17 residues. The germline gives CDR1 DFQATT, CDR2 SNEGSKA (reference sequence). The ends lost 1 base at V and 8 bases at J; junction bases unmatched: 17. CDR3 residues: CSARGTGGGGRGDEQFF. CDR3 DNA: TGCAGTGCTAGAGGGACGGGAGGTGGCGGGAGAGGCGATGAGCAGTTCTTC.

This clonotype was seen repeatedly, ten times or more. The genes are TRBV25-1 and TRBJ1-2; D unresolved. The CDR3 is 16 residues long. Trimming removed 3 bases at V and 7 bases at J, with 21 bases between. Germline CDR1 and CDR2: MGHDK and SYGVNS. The CDR3 reads CASSDGQLIQIVGYTF. CDR3 bases: TGTGCCAGCAGTGATGGTCAGCTAATCCAGATAGTTGGCTACACCTTC.

This clonotype was observed at least ten times. This rearrangement joins TRBV7-3 to TRBJ2-1; 7 positions match TRBD2. The germline V gene encodes CDR1 SGHTA and CDR2 FQGTGA. This CDR3 has 15 residues. Losses at the gene ends were 2 bases for V and 4 bases for J; bases not matched to a gene: 5. The CDR3 DNA follows: TGTGCCAGCAGCTTATATGCGGGAGTGTACAATGAGCAGTTCTTC. Translated, it gives CASSLYAGVYNEQFF.

The genes are TRBV30 and TRBJ1-1; D remains ambiguous. Looked up from germline, CDR1 is GTSNPN and CDR2 is SVGIG (reference sequence). The CDR3 is made up of 13 amino acids. Between the trimmed V and J ends, which lost 5 bases and 5 bases, there was a span of 15 bases. The CDR3, as DNA: TGTGCCTGGGGGGAGTATTTAGAGACTGAAGCTTTCTTT. This encodes CAWGEYLETEAFF. Complete variable domain (other parts from reference TRBV30 and TRBJ1-1): SQTIHQWPATLVQPVGSPLSLECTVEGTSNPNLYWYRQAAGRGLQLLFYSVGIGQISSEVPQNLSASRPQDRQFILSSKKLLLSDSGFYLCAWGEYLETEAFFGQGTRLTVV.

This clonotype was observed a few times. The chain carries TRBV20-1 and TRBJ2-7; 8 nucleotides match TRBD1. The CDR3 loop spans 12 amino acids. Germline V lookup: CDR1 DFQATT, CDR2 SNEGSKA (reference sequence). This CDR3 reads CSPGQATYEQYF. The CDR3 DNA follows: TGCAGCCCGGGACAGGCGACCTACGAGCAGTACTTC.

This clonotype has at least ten counts. The V and J genes are TRBV5-1 and TRBJ2-1, with 12 bases matching TRBD1. The V and J ends lost 1 base and 9 bases, in that order; junction bases with no gene match: 11. The CDR3 loop spans 17 amino acids. Germline V lookup: CDR1 SGHRS, CDR2 YFSETQ. For the CDR3, the DNA is TGCGCCAGCAGCTTGCGGATAGCAGGGACAGGGGGCACTGAGCAGTTCTTC. Translation gives CASSLRIAGTGGTEQFF. Combining the CDR3 with reference TRBV5-1 and TRBJ2-1 gives the whole variable domain KAGVTQTPRYLIKTRGQQVTLSCSPISGHRSVSWYQQTPGQGLQFLFEYFSETQRNKGNFPGRFSGRQFSNSRSEMNVSTLELGDSALYLCASSLRIAGTGGTEQFFGPGTRLTVL.

This clonotype was picked up many times. The rearrangement links TRBV5-1 to TRBJ1-2; unclear D gene. V was pared by 4 bases and J by 0 bases, with 10 bases between. Germline V gives CDR1 SGHRS, CDR2 YFSETQ. This CDR3 contains 14 residues. Here the CDR3 DNA reads TGCGCCAGCAGCCCGACCCCCTCTAACTATGGCTACACCTTC. It specifies CASSPTPSNYGYTF. Full variable domain (remainder filled in from reference TRBV5-1 and TRBJ1-2): KAGVTQTPRYLIKTRGQQVTLSCSPISGHRSVSWYQQTPGQGLQFLFEYFSETQRNKGNFPGRFSGRQFSNSRSEMNVSTLELGDSALYLCASSPTPSNYGYTFGSGTRLTVV.

Only a few counts were recorded for this clonotype. This chain connects TRBV6-5 to TRBJ1-5; the D is unclear. Germline V lookup: CDR1 MNHEY, CDR2 SVGAGI. The V end lost 6 bases, the J end lost 6 bases, and 12 bases lay between the germline ends. The CDR3 spans 13 residues. The DNA for the CDR3 is TGTGCCAGCAGCCCTTACATTCGTCAGCCCCAGCATTTT. This translates into CASSPYIRQPQHF.

This clonotype has a count of ten or more. The CDR3 DNA reads TGTGCCAGCAGTCCACAGGCGAACACTGAAGCTTTCTTT. Amino acids: CASSPQANTEAFF. The chain is built from TRBV6-2 or TRBV6-3 and TRBJ1-1; D might be TRBD1 (5 bases). The CDR3 runs 13 residues. Trimming took 5 bases from V and 1 from J, leaving 8 bases between them. CDR1 is MNHEY, CDR2 SVGEGT, per germline.

This clonotype was counted between two and nine times. The chain uses TRBV3-1 and TRBJ1-2; 7 bases fit TRBD1. Germline loops: CDR1 LGHDT, CDR2 YNNKEL (reference sequence). With V trimmed by 1 base and J by 8 bases, 10 bases remained unmatched. The CDR3 extends over 15 amino acids. CDR3 bases: TGTGCCAGCAGCCAAGCGGTCGGACAGGAGGGAGGCTACACCTTC. The encoded protein is CASSQAVGQEGGYTF.

The J gene is TRBJ2-3, the V gene TRBV7-2; 12 bases line up with TRBD2. Germline V gives CDR1 SGHTA, CDR2 FQGNSA. V was pared by 6 bases and J by 3 bases, with 1 base of the junction left unmatched. The CDR3 loop spans 14 amino acids. CDR3 protein: CASRLAGGTDTQYF. The CDR3 DNA follows: TGTGCCAGCAGACTAGCGGGAGGAACAGATACGCAGTATTTT.

The chain couples TRBV20-1 to TRBJ2-7, with no clear D. Germline lookup yields CDR1 DFQATT and CDR2 SNEGSKA (reference sequence). The length of the CDR3 is 16 residues. V lost 4 bases to trimming and J lost 2 bases, with 21 bases between them. CDR3 bases: TGCAGTGCTAATACTGGTCCCCACAGTAGAGCCTACGAGCAGTACTTC. Protein sequence: CSANTGPHSRAYEQYF.

V and J are TRBV12-3 or TRBV12-4 and TRBJ1-5; D not resolved. V lost 6 bases, J lost 5 bases, and 17 bases lay in between. This CDR3 is built from 15 residues. In DNA form, the CDR3 reads TGTGCCAGCAGCTACGGACTGTCTTGGGATCAGCCCCAGCATTTT. Residues: CASSYGLSWDQPQHF.

This clonotype was seen repeatedly, ten times or more. The V and J genes are TRBV3-1 and TRBJ1-5, with 8 bases that match TRBD1. This CDR3 has 15 residues. CDR1 is LGHDT, CDR2 YNNKEL, per germline (reference sequence). Trimming at V came to 1 base and at J to 6 bases, leaving 5 bases not matched to a gene. The CDR3 region is CASSQVTGGSQPQHF. CDR3 coding DNA: TGTGCCAGCAGCCAAGTTACAGGGGGATCTCAGCCCCAGCATTTT.

This clonotype was recorded many times. This rearrangement joins TRBV6-4 to TRBJ1-3; D remains ambiguous. V lost 6 bases, J lost 0 bases, and 15 bases lay in between. The CDR3 has 16 amino acids. The germline V gene has CDR1 MRHNA and CDR2 SNTAGT. CDR3 sequence reads: CASSEGKGLSGNTIYF. CDR3 nucleotides: TGTGCCAGCAGCGAGGGAAAAGGCCTCTCTGGAAACACCATATATTTT.

This clonotype was found many times. This rearrangement joins TRBV5-1 to TRBJ2-1; 9 bases fit TRBD2. CDR1 is SGHRS and CDR2 is YFSETQ in the germline V gene. V lost 4 bases and J lost 0; bases outside the gene matches: 11. This CDR3 is built from 18 residues. CDR3 residues: CASSGLSASGISYNEQFF. CDR3 coding DNA: TGCGCCAGCAGCGGTTTGAGCGCTAGCGGGATCTCCTACAATGAGCAGTTCTTC. The entire variable domain, with the rest obtained from reference TRBV5-1 and TRBJ2-1, is as follows: KAGVTQTPRYLIKTRGQQVTLSCSPISGHRSVSWYQQTPGQGLQFLFEYFSETQRNKGNFPGRFSGRQFSNSRSEMNVSTLELGDSALYLCASSGLSASGISYNEQFFGPGTRLTVL.

This clonotype qualifies as medium-sized. V gene TRBV20-1 combines with J gene TRBJ2-4; D remains unclear. Germline loops: CDR1 DFQATT, CDR2 SNEGSKA (reference sequence). With 1 base removed from V and 5 bases from J, the gap between germline ends came to 9 bases. This CDR3 comprises 13 residues. CDR3 DNA sequence: TGCAGTGCTAGAGGTTTAGAGGAAAACATTCAGTACTTC. This encodes CSARGLEENIQYF.

This clonotype was counted at least ten times. V usage is TRBV3-1 and J usage is TRBJ2-7; no clear D. CDR3 size: 13 residues. CDR1 and CDR2 from the germline V gene are LGHDT and YNNKEL (reference sequence). Trimming removed 0 bases from V and 7 bases from J, with 10 bases in between. The CDR3 nucleotides are TGTGCCAGCAGCCAAGATCCATTCCCGGAGCAGTACTTC. Its protein product is CASSQDPFPEQYF.

This clonotype was detected ten times or more. The chain carries TRBV18 and TRBJ2-7; D uncertain. CDR3 size: 15 residues. Germline V gene sequence: CDR1 KGHSH, CDR2 LQKENI. V was pared by 2 bases and J by 4 bases, with 15 bases between. The CDR3 region is CASSPGQIINYEQYF. The CDR3 DNA sequence: TGTGCCAGCTCACCAGGGCAGATAATTAATTACGAGCAGTACTTC.

The sample holds many counts of this clonotype. This chain uses TRBV28 with TRBJ2-3, with D possibly matching TRBD1 (5 bases). The CDR3 has 18 amino acids. Germline V gene lookup returns CDR1 MDHEN and CDR2 SYDVKM. Trimming cost V 5 bases and J 4 bases, with 25 bases left between them. The CDR3 spells CASSNYPLTGAGSDTQYF. The CDR3 coding sequence is TGTGCCAGCAGTAACTACCCGTTAACTGGGGCCGGGTCAGATACGCAGTATTTT.

This clonotype was picked up many times. This chain connects TRBV6-2 or TRBV6-3 to TRBJ2-4; 9 positions agree with TRBD1. Trimming took 7 bases from V and 1 from J; bases not matched to a gene: 11. CDR3 length: 17 amino acids. CDR1 and CDR2 (germline): MNHEY, SVGEGT. In nucleotides, the CDR3 is TGTGCCAGCAATGACAGGGGGAACCCGGCGGCCAAAAACATTCAGTACTTC. Amino acids: CASNDRGNPAAKNIQYF.

By sample fraction, this clonotype is medium-sized. V is TRBV5-1 and J is TRBJ2-7; D remains unclear. V lost 4 bases to trimming and J lost 2 bases, with 7 bases between them. Germline V gives CDR1 SGHRS, CDR2 YFSETQ. The CDR3 extends over 12 amino acids. The CDR3 sequence is CASSATPYEQYF. The CDR3 nucleotides read TGCGCCAGCAGCGCAACCCCCTACGAGCAGTACTTC.

This clonotype occurred many times. The rearrangement links TRBV7-6 to TRBJ2-6, with D possibly being TRBD1 (6 bases). Germline loops: CDR1 SGHVS, CDR2 FNYEAQ. The CDR3 covers 16 residues. V lost 5 bases, J lost 0 bases, and 11 bases lay in between. CDR3 sequence (DNA): TGTGCCAGCAGCCGCCGACAGGTCTCTGGGGCCAACGTCCTGACTTTC. This encodes CASSRRQVSGANVLTF.

This clonotype was detected ten times or more. The rearrangement joins TRBV20-1 to TRBJ1-5; 8 nucleotides align to TRBD1. V lost 0 bases and J lost 5; bases outside the gene matches: 9. The germline CDR1 and CDR2 sequences are DFQATT and SNEGSKA (reference sequence). CDR3 length: 16 residues. The CDR3 region has the DNA TGCAGTGCTAGAGATAGGGTACAGGGGGGGGATCAGCCCCAGCATTTT. Its protein product is CSARDRVQGGDQPQHF.